This T cell receptor (beta chain) was found in a study of T cell responses to AZD1222 COVID-19 vaccine. Points from the study as a whole: Possibly, clonal diversity was underestimated; donors were largely white British and included more females. Targeting of unmutated variant regions was reportedly seen in nearly half of spike-specific TCRs.

Comments on this clone: Antigen unknown.

Germline assignment: CDR1 SGHRS and CDR2 YFSETQ. V was cut by 4 bases and J by 0 bases, with 16 bases left in between. This CDR3 spans 16 amino acids. Libraries were prepared by immunoSEQ multiplex PCR; TCRdb keeps only in-frame clonotypes and omits some of them. The sample yields 200,000 or so clones, 75% to 90% seen once. J is TRBJ2-5 and V is TRBV5-1; the D gene could be TRBD1 or TRBD2 (5 bases each). The sequence was collected from an adult in good health. The sequenced sample was peripheral blood, obtained on day 0 of MenACWY control vaccination. The CDR3 protein is CASSARPGTDQETQYF. As DNA, the CDR3 is TGCGCCAGCAGCGCACGACCCGGGACGGACCAAGAGACCCAGTACTTC.